These 10 T cell receptor beta chains originate from one sample sequenced in a study of cytomegalovirus exposure and HLA in healthy donors (dated by TCRdb to the late 2010s). Preparation of the library involved the immunoSEQ multiplex PCR assay. A mixture of 60 forward primers for TCR Vbeta segments and 13 reverse primers for TCR Jbeta segments was used in the multiplex PCR. In TCRdb, the immuneACCESS table is reduced to in-frame sequences with V and J assigned. These tables do not hold every clone; where another copy was compared, an unresolved V gene accounts for under half, and the others remain unexplained. The sample table holds about 170,000 clones, of which roughly 79% were seen once. Jointly, the top ten make up about 2% of the sample. Specimen: PBMCs. The receptors were gathered from a woman in her thirties in good health and CMV-seropositive.

V usage is TRBV7-9 and J usage is TRBJ2-7; no firm D call. The CDR3 runs to 15 residues. V was pared by 1 base and J by 5 bases, with 15 bases between. Germline V gene sequence: CDR1 SEHNR, CDR2 FQNEAQ (reference sequence). CDR3 nucleotides: TGTGCCAGCAGCTTAGAGGCCAGGAACCCTGACGAGCAGTACTTC. It specifies CASSLEARNPDEQYF.

This clone appeared once. The rearrangement joins TRBV5-4 to TRBJ2-3; D is unresolved. Looked up from germline, CDR1 is SGHNT and CDR2 is YYREEE (reference sequence). The CDR3 contains 13 residues. V dropped 4 bases and J dropped 2 bases, with 8 bases sitting between them. The CDR3 region has the DNA TGTGCCAGCAGCCTACCGCACACAGATACGCAGTATTTT. It codes for CASSLPHTDTQYF.

This clone was seen just once. V gene TRBV6-1 combines with J gene TRBJ2-5; TRBD2 aligns across 11 bases. This CDR3 region has 16 residues. CDR1 MNHNS and CDR2 SASEGT come from the germline V gene. V gave up 4 bases and J gave up 1 base; unmatched junction bases: 5. The CDR3 nucleotides read TGTGCCAGCAGTGTGACTAGCGGGACAACCCAAGAGACCCAGTACTTC. Its translation is CASSVTSGTTQETQYF.

This clone has only a few counts. The chain combines TRBV29-1 with TRBJ1-1; D is undetermined. The CDR3 consists of 13 residues. Germline values: CDR1 SQVTM, CDR2 ANQGSEA. Written as DNA, the CDR3 is TGCAGTTCCCGGGAGGGCCCGAACACTGAAGCTTTCTTT. It is translated as CSSREGPNTEAFF.

The chain joins TRBV29-1 to TRBJ2-5; D remains ambiguous. The V gene's germline CDR1 is SQVTM and CDR2 ANQGSEA. The CDR3 consists of 12 residues. Trimming took 3 bases from V and 4 from J, leaving 9 bases between them. CDR3 nucleotide sequence: TGCAGCGTTGACCCGCGGTTAGAGACCCAGTACTTC. Its protein is CSVDPRLETQYF.

A single count supports this clone. The chain is built from TRBV28 and TRBJ1-1, with 9 bases matching TRBD1. Germline trimming cut 0 bases from V and 3 bases from J; bases unmatched to any gene: 8. Germline V CDR1 and CDR2: MDHEN, SYDVKM. The CDR3 loop spans 17 amino acids. CDR3 residues: CASSLWGTGKEDTEAFF. The CDR3 DNA is TGTGCCAGCAGTTTATGGGGGACAGGGAAGGAGGACACTGAAGCTTTCTTT.

The V and J genes are TRBV11-2 and TRBJ1-2; TRBD1 is a possible D gene (6 bases). V lost 6 bases and J 6 bases, leaving 11 bases between the germline ends. The CDR3 loop spans 12 amino acids. CDR1 is SGHAT, CDR2 FQNNGV, per germline. CDR3 nucleotide sequence: TGTGCCAGCAGTTTCCACAGGGATGGCTACACCTTC. This gives the protein CASSFHRDGYTF.

This chain connects TRBV10-3 to TRBJ2-1; D is unresolved. Germline V lookup: CDR1 ENHRY, CDR2 SYGVKD. The length of the CDR3 is 13 residues. Trimming stripped 0 bases from V and 7 bases from J, with 7 bases between. This chain's CDR3 is CAISESASNEQFF. CDR3 coding DNA: TGTGCCATCAGTGAGTCGGCCTCAAATGAGCAGTTCTTC.

This clone was picked up one time. V usage is TRBV5-6 and J usage is TRBJ1-6; D is uncertain. The CDR3 is 16 amino acids. V shed 0 bases and J shed 9 bases, with 16 bases lying between them. Per germline, CDR1 SGHDT and CDR2 YYEEEE. The CDR3 DNA reads TGTGCCAGCAGCTTGGGGCGACTGGTGACGGGTTCACCCCTCCACTTT. Protein product: CASSLGRLVTGSPLHF. The full variable domain, with the rest looked up from reference TRBV5-6 and TRBJ1-6, is DAGVTQSPTHLIKTRGQQVTLRCSPKSGHDTVSWYQQALGQGPQFIFQYYEEEERQRGNFPDRFSGHQFPNYSSELNVNALLLGDSALYLCASSLGRLVTGSPLHFGNGTRLTVT.

This chain uses TRBV6-5 with TRBJ2-7; 8 bases map to TRBD2. CDR1 and CDR2 (germline): MNHEY, SVGAGI. The V gene end was trimmed by 6 bases and the J gene end by 7 bases; junction bases not matched to a gene: 8. This CDR3 is 13 amino acids long. CDR3: CASRTTGLGEQYF. As DNA, the CDR3 is TGTGCCAGCAGGACTACGGGACTAGGGGAGCAGTACTTC.